This TCR beta chain was recovered during a study of early T cells in non-severe SARS-CoV-2 infection. Germline CDR1 reads SGDLS; CDR2 reads YYNGEE. Deletions cut 0 bases from V and 6 bases from J, with 19 bases between. This CDR3 is 16 amino acids long. Unique molecular identifiers were attached to individual cDNA molecules. One entry per CDR3 protein results from TCRdb running MiXCR on the 5' RACE reads. The sample carries fewer than 9,500 distinct CDR3 sequences, about 5% recorded once. This clonotype was recorded many times. Its cognate antigen is unknown. The study, taken as a whole, reports: Lookups in VDJdb leaned toward anti-spike CD8 responses and missed private and CD4 specificities.

This chain connects TRBV9 to TRBJ2-7; no clear D. The sequence derives from an adult who was a healthcare worker with PCR-confirmed SARS-CoV-2 infection or an uninfected control (not recorded which). Material: whole blood. The CDR3 is CASSVGGSPDYGEQYF. Written as DNA, the CDR3 is TGTGCCAGCAGCGTAGGAGGCAGCCCGGATTACGGCGAGCAGTACTTC.